The 10 T cell receptor beta chains reported below all come from one sample, sequenced in a study of blood T cell repertoires in COVID-19. TCRdb's copy holds only in-frame clones and misses some; the assay was immunoSEQ multiplex PCR. This sample carries more than 45,000 clones, 85% to 95% of them seen once, and the ten largest clones take roughly 9.8%. Sequenced input: peripheral blood. The receptor set was obtained from a woman aged 80 or over with acute or convalescent COVID-19.

The chain combines TRBV29-1 with TRBJ2-5; TRBD2 agrees at 13 bases. This CDR3 is 14 amino acids long. CDR1 and CDR2 (germline): SQVTM, ANQGSEA. V lost 7 bases to trimming and J lost 4 bases; unmatched junction nucleotides: 6. CDR3 region: CSAGLAGDLETQYF. The CDR3 DNA follows: TGCAGCGCTGGACTAGCGGGAGATTTAGAGACCCAGTACTTC.

In this sample, this clone turned up once. The chain is built from TRBV9 and TRBJ2-5, with no clear D. This CDR3 is 14 amino acids long. Germline-derived CDR1 and CDR2 are SGDLS and YYNGEE. Between the trimmed V and J ends, which lost 0 bases and 0 bases, there was a span of 6 bases. The CDR3 nucleotides read TGTGCCAGCAGCGTAGGCAGGTACCAAGAGACCCAGTACTTC. Amino acid sequence: CASSVGRYQETQYF.

The J gene is TRBJ1-2, the V gene TRBV23-1; 8 positions agree with TRBD1. TRBV23-1 falls under the ORF class, with uncertain function. V shed 7 bases and J 6 bases; nucleotides not matched to a gene: 7. The CDR3 totals 13 residues. The CDR3 here is CASTKAGGDGYTF. CDR3 sequence (DNA): TGCGCCAGCACCAAAGCAGGGGGCGATGGCTACACCTTC.

This clone is a singleton in its sample. This sequence joins TRBV7-8 and TRBJ2-3, with 7 bases fitting TRBD1. This CDR3 spans 13 amino acids. The germline V gene encodes CDR1 SGHVS and CDR2 FQNEAQ. Losses at the gene ends were 5 bases for V and 5 bases for J; bases not matched to a gene: 4. CDR3 region: CASSTGAKDTQYF. The CDR3 DNA follows: TGTGCCAGCAGCACAGGGGCCAAAGATACGCAGTATTTT.

This sequence joins TRBV7-9 and TRBJ1-5, with 11 positions matching TRBD1. This CDR3 contains 17 residues. Germline V gene sequence: CDR1 SEHNR, CDR2 FQNEAQ (reference sequence). Trimming took 5 bases from V and 2 from J; bases not matched to a gene: 8. The CDR3 nucleotides are TGTGCCAGCAGCGCCCGGGACAGGGGGGTCGGCAATCAGCCCCAGCATTTT. It encodes CASSARDRGVGNQPQHF.

The chain joins TRBV6-5 to TRBJ1-1; D is undetermined. The V end was cut by 5 bases, the J end by 6 bases, with 19 bases between. Per the germline V gene, CDR1 is MNHEY and CDR2 is SVGAGI. The CDR3 has 15 amino acids. In DNA, the CDR3 is TGTGCCAGCAGTAACGACCGCGGGCGGAGCTCTGAAGCTTTCTTT. Protein product: CASSNDRGRSSEAFF.

The chain recombines TRBV19 with TRBJ1-2, with D perhaps TRBD1 (6 bases). CDR3 length: 15 residues. Per germline, CDR1 LNHDA and CDR2 SQIVND (reference sequence). Trimming removed 0 bases from V and 4 bases from J, with 12 bases in between. CDR3 amino acids: CASSIDRTVIYGYTF. Written as DNA, the CDR3 is TGTGCCAGTAGTATAGATCGGACAGTGATCTATGGCTACACCTTC.

This sequence joins TRBV28 and TRBJ1-4; TRBD1 matches 7 bases. Germline trimming cut 6 bases from V and 7 bases from J; bases unmatched to any gene: 11. In germline, CDR1 is MDHEN, CDR2 SYDVKM. CDR3 length: 15 amino acids. CDR3 sequence: CASSLPGQKREKLFF. The CDR3 DNA reads TGTGCCAGCAGCCTACCGGGACAGAAACGTGAAAAACTGTTTTTT. The variable domain in full, with the rest retrieved from reference TRBV28 and TRBJ1-4, is DVKVTQSSRYLVKRTGEKVFLECVQDMDHENMFWYRQDPGLGLRLIYFSYDVKMKEKGDIPEGYSVSREKKERFSLILESASTNQTSMYLCASSLPGQKREKLFFGSGTQLSVL.

The chain has TRBV6-5 and TRBJ1-1, with D possibly being TRBD1 (5 bases). Germline lookup yields CDR1 MNHEY and CDR2 SVGAGI. The CDR3 has 11 amino acids. The V gene lost 7 bases and the J gene lost 7 bases, with 10 bases spanning the gap. The CDR3: CASTITGEAFF. Written as DNA, the CDR3 is TGTGCCAGCACCATCACAGGTGAAGCTTTCTTT.

The gene calls are TRBV4-1 and TRBJ1-5, with D perhaps TRBD1 (6 bases). The CDR3 is 15 residues long. Germline CDR1 is MGHRA and CDR2 is YSYEKL. Trimming removed 2 bases from V and 5 bases from J, with 13 bases in between. The CDR3 DNA sequence: TGCGCCAGCAGCCAATTGGCCTCAGGGGATCAGCCCCAGCATTTT. Its translation: CASSQLASGDQPQHF.